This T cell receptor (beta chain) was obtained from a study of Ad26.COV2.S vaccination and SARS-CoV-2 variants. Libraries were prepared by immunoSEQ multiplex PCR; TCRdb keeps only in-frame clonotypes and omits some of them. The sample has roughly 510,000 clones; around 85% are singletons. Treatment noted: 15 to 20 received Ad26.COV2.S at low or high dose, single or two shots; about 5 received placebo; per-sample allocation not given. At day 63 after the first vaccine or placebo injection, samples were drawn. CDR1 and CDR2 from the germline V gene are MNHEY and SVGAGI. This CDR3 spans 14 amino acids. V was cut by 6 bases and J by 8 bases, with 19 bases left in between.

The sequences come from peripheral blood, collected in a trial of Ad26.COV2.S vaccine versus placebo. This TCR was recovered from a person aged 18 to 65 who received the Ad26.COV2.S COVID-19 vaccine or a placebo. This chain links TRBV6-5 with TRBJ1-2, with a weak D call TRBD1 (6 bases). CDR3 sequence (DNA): TGTGCCAGCAGACCTACCGGGACTCAGGGGGGCTACACCTTC. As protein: CASRPTGTQGGYTF.